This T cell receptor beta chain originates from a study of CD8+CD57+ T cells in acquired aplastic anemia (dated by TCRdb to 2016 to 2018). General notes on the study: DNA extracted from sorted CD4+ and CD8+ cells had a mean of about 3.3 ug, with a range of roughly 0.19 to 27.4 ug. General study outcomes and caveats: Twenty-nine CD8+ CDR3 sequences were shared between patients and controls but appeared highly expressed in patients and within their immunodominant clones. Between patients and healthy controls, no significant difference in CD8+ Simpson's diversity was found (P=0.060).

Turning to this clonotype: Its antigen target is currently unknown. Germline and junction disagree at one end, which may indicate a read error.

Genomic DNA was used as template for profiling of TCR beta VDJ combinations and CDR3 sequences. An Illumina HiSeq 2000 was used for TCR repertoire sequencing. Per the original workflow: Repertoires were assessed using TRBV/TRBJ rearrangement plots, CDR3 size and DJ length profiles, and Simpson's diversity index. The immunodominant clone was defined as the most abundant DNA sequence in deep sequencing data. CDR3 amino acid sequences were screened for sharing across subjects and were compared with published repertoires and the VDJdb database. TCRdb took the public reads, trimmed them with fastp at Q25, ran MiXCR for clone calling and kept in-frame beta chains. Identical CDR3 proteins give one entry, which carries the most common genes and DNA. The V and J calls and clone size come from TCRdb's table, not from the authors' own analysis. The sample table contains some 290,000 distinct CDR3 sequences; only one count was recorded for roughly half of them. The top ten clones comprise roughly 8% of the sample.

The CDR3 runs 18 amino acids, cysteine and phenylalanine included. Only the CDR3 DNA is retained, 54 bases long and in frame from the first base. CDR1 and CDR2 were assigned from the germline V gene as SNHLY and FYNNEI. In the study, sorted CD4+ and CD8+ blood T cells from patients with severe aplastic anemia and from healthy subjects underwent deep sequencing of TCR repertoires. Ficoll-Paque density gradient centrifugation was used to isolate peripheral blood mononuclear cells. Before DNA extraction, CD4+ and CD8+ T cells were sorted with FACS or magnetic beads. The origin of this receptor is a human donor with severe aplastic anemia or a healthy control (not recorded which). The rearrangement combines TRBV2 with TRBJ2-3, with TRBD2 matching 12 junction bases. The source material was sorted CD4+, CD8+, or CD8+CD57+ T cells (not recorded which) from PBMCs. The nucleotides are TGTGCCAGCAGCTTAACTAGCGGGGGGCTCCATAGCACAGGTACGCAATATTTT. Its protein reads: CASSLTSGGLHSTGTQYF.